This passage covers 26 T cell receptor beta chains from one sample sequenced in a study of blood T cell repertoires in COVID-19. The protocol was immunoSEQ multiplex PCR, while the TCRdb copy is restricted to in-frame clones and leaves out a portion. There are 250,000 or so clones in the sample; roughly 87% occur only once, and 11% lies in the top ten. Sequencing was done on a sample of PBMCs or T cells enriched from blood (not recorded which). Receptors originate from a man younger than 40 who had recovered from COVID-19.

V gene TRBV9 combines with J gene TRBJ1-2, with a possible D match to TRBD1 (6 bases). Deletions cut 3 bases from V and 1 base from J, with 19 bases between. The CDR3 spans 17 residues. CDR1 and CDR2 from the germline V gene are SGDLS and YYNGEE. In nucleotides, the CDR3 is TGTGCCAGCAGCGGGTACGGATCGGACAGTATTAACTATGGCTACACCTTC. It is translated as CASSGYGSDSINYGYTF.

CDR3 sequence (DNA): TGTGCCAGCCCCGGGGGGGGGAGCCGTCGGGAGCAGTACTTC. Translating it yields CASPGGGSRREQYF. This chain joins TRBV6-5 and TRBJ2-7, with 8 bases matching TRBD2. The CDR3 sequence is 14 residues long. V lost 8 bases to trimming and J lost 7 bases; unmatched junction nucleotides: 13. Germline V gene data show CDR1 as MNHEY and CDR2 as SVGAGI.

The chain uses TRBV5-6 and TRBJ2-2; D is unclear. CDR1 SGHDT and CDR2 YYEEEE come from the germline V gene. CDR3 length: 16 residues. Trimming took off 0 bases at V and 0 bases at J, with 9 bases between the two ends. CDR3 nucleotides: TGTGCCAGCAGCTTGGACAGCCTGACGAACACCGGGGAGCTGTTTTTT. Protein product: CASSLDSLTNTGELFF.

The CDR3 here is CASSSGQEVEMAQYF. In DNA form, the CDR3 reads TGTGCCAGCAGTTCCGGACAGGAGGTGGAGATGGCCCAGTACTTC. V usage is TRBV6-5 and J usage is TRBJ2-5, with 7 bases identical to TRBD1. Trimming took 4 bases from V and 9 from J; bases not matched to a gene: 14. The CDR3 is made up of 15 amino acids. CDR1 MNHEY and CDR2 SVGAGI come from the germline V gene.

V usage is TRBV19 and J usage is TRBJ1-2; 10 bases line up with TRBD1. This CDR3 has 17 amino acids. The germline gives CDR1 LNHDA, CDR2 SQIVND (reference sequence). The trim removed 9 bases at V and 7 bases at J, leaving 20 bases unmatched. CDR3 protein: CASLRLPPTGGTGGYTF. The CDR3 DNA reads TGTGCCAGCCTGAGACTCCCTCCGACAGGGGGCACGGGTGGCTACACCTTC.

The chain has TRBV5-1 and TRBJ1-4; 7 bases are a match to TRBD1. The ends lost 0 bases at V and 6 bases at J; junction bases unmatched: 2. Per the germline V gene, CDR1 is SGHRS and CDR2 is YFSETQ. CDR3 length equals 14 residues. CDR3 DNA: TGCGCCAGCAGCTTGGAACAGGGGTATGAAAAACTGTTTTTT. It is translated as CASSLEQGYEKLFF.

This chain uses TRBV29-1 with TRBJ2-2; 10 nucleotides line up with TRBD1. Germline CDR1 reads SQVTM; CDR2 reads ANQGSEA. V trimming: 5 bases; J trimming: 4 bases; junction bases outside the gene matches: 7. The length of the CDR3 is 15 residues. The chain's CDR3 is CSVPRQGASTGELFF. The DNA of the CDR3 is TGCAGCGTTCCCCGACAGGGGGCGAGCACCGGGGAGCTGTTTTTT.

The chain couples TRBV6-6 to TRBJ1-3, with D hard to call. CDR1 and CDR2 from the germline V gene are MNHNY and SVGAGI (reference sequence). The CDR3 totals 15 residues. CDR3 sequence (DNA): TGTGCTTCCGGTTCCCCCACCTACTCTGGAAACACCATATATTTT. Encoded protein: CASGSPTYSGNTIYF.

The V gene is TRBV3-1 (or the pseudogene TRBV3-2), the J gene TRBJ1-2; D call uncertain. CDR1 is LGHDT and CDR2 is YNNKEL in the germline V gene (reference sequence). Trimming took off 5 bases at V and 4 bases at J, with 11 bases between the two ends. CDR3 length: 13 residues. The CDR3 region has the DNA TGTGCCAGCAGCGGATTCCGGGTCTATGGCTACACCTTC. The encoded protein is CASSGFRVYGYTF.

The chain has TRBV19 and TRBJ2-1, with 8 bases aligning to TRBD2. The J segment lost 0 bases and the V segment lost 3 bases, leaving 7 bases of the junction unmatched. CDR1 LNHDA and CDR2 SQIVND come from the germline V gene (reference sequence). The CDR3 is 17 residues long. The CDR3 is CASSISTSGSSYNEQFF. The CDR3 DNA reads TGTGCCAGTAGTATTTCCACTAGCGGTAGCTCCTACAATGAGCAGTTCTTC.

V usage is TRBV29-1 and J usage is TRBJ2-7; tentatively, D is TRBD1 (5 bases). The germline V gene has CDR1 SQVTM and CDR2 ANQGSEA. The CDR3 has 14 residues. V lost 4 bases and J 5 bases, leaving 18 bases between the germline ends. CDR3 amino acids: CSVGKGAAGNEQYF. CDR3 in DNA: TGCAGCGTTGGGAAAGGGGCCGCAGGCAACGAGCAGTACTTC.

The chain is built from TRBV5-1 and TRBJ1-2; D not certain. CDR1 is SGHRS and CDR2 is YFSETQ in the germline V gene. Trimming took off 0 bases at V and 1 base at J, with 10 bases between the two ends. The CDR3 runs to 15 residues. Here the CDR3 reads CASSLALGLNYGYTF. The CDR3 DNA reads TGCGCCAGCAGCTTGGCCCTTGGCCTTAACTATGGCTACACCTTC.

The chain has TRBV2 and TRBJ2-5, with 10 bases aligning to TRBD2. This CDR3 region has 15 residues. V was clipped by 8 bases and J by 4 bases; unmatched bases: 10. Germline CDR1 and CDR2: SNHLY and FYNNEI. CDR3 DNA sequence: TGTGCCAGCGGCGGGGAAGCGGGGGGGCCAGAGACCCAGTACTTC. Translating gives CASGGEAGGPETQYF.

The gene calls are TRBV5-4 and TRBJ1-1; 9 positions agree with TRBD1. The V segment lost 0 bases and the J segment 1 base; nucleotides outside the gene matches: 1. The CDR3 contains 15 residues. Germline CDR1 is SGHNT and CDR2 is YYREEE (reference sequence). The CDR3 sequence: CASSLDRGPNTEAFF. The CDR3 DNA reads as TGTGCCAGCAGCTTGGACAGGGGGCCGAACACTGAAGCTTTCTTT.

The chain couples TRBV27 to TRBJ2-1; D not certain. V was clipped by 3 bases and J by 9 bases, with 12 bases between them. From germline, CDR1 is MNHEY and CDR2 SMNVEV (reference sequence). The CDR3 runs to 13 residues. CDR3 residues: CASSLVSWSEQFF. Here the CDR3 DNA reads TGTGCCAGCAGTTTGGTCTCTTGGAGTGAGCAGTTCTTC.

The V call is TRBV2, the J call TRBJ2-5; a weak D match, TRBD1 (6 bases). CDR1 is SNHLY, CDR2 FYNNEI, per germline. The CDR3 is made up of 15 amino acids. Trimming pared 2 bases from V and 9 bases from J, leaving 19 bases between. CDR3 in amino acids: CASSERLGGRWAQYF. The CDR3, as DNA: TGTGCCAGCAGTGAAAGGCTAGGGGGTCGTTGGGCCCAGTACTTC.

The rearrangement links TRBV10-2 to TRBJ2-7; weak D call: TRBD2 (6 bases). The CDR3 has 12 residues. Deletions cut 6 bases from V and 3 bases from J, with 9 bases between. Germline V gene sequence: CDR1 WSHSY, CDR2 SAAADI. CDR3 nucleotide sequence: TGCGCCAGCAGGGGGGGTCGCTACGAGCAGTACTTC. It is translated as CASRGGRYEQYF.

V is TRBV4-1 and J is TRBJ1-2; weak D call: TRBD1 (6 bases). The CDR3 runs 14 residues. V lost 4 bases, J lost 6 bases, and 15 bases lay in between. Germline V gene data show CDR1 as MGHRA and CDR2 as YSYEKL. This CDR3 reads CASSPQGFPNGYTF. CDR3 DNA: TGCGCCAGCAGCCCACAGGGATTTCCTAATGGCTACACCTTC.

The V gene is TRBV28, the J gene TRBJ2-1, with 11 bases lining up with TRBD2. This CDR3 comprises 16 residues. Per the germline V gene, CDR1 is MDHEN and CDR2 is SYDVKM. The V segment lost 3 bases and the J segment 2 bases; nucleotides outside the gene matches: 3. The CDR3 DNA follows: TGTGCCAGCAGTTTTGGGACTAGCGGAGCCTACAATGAGCAGTTCTTC. Translating gives CASSFGTSGAYNEQFF.

The V call is TRBV7-2, the J call TRBJ1-1, with D possibly matching TRBD1 (5 bases). Germline V gene data show CDR1 as SGHTA and CDR2 as FQGNSA. The CDR3 is 14 residues long. The germline V and J ends were trimmed by 6 bases and 5 bases, with 16 bases remaining between them. The CDR3 protein is CASSPLAGGTEAFF. The CDR3 DNA sequence: TGTGCCAGCAGTCCTCTAGCGGGGGGTACTGAAGCTTTCTTT.

This chain joins TRBV7-9 and TRBJ1-1, with D possibly TRBD1 on 6 matching bases. The germline gives CDR1 SEHNR, CDR2 FQNEAQ (reference sequence). The CDR3 contains 14 residues. V was trimmed by 6 bases and J by 0 bases, leaving 11 bases between them. DNA of the CDR3: TGTGCCAGCAGACAAGGACAGATGAACACTGAAGCTTTCTTT. This encodes CASRQGQMNTEAFF.

This chain links TRBV25-1 with TRBJ1-2; TRBD1 agrees at 8 bases. This CDR3 has 15 amino acids. Germline CDR1 and CDR2: MGHDK and SYGVNS. The J segment lost 2 bases and the V segment lost 2 bases, leaving 4 bases of the junction unmatched. The CDR3 DNA reads TGTGCCAGCAGTGAAACAGGGGGTGGAAACTATGGCTACACCTTC. This encodes CASSETGGGNYGYTF.

This clone was recorded only once. The chain has TRBV20-1 and TRBJ2-1; TRBD2 matches 9 bases. The CDR3 is made up of 17 amino acids. CDR1 and CDR2 from the germline V gene are DFQATT and SNEGSKA (reference sequence). V lost 3 bases to trimming and J lost 7 bases; unmatched junction nucleotides: 16. The CDR3 coding sequence is TGCAGTGCTAGTGGTCTAGCGGGACGCACACGGTATAATGAGCAGTTCTTC. This translates into CSASGLAGRTRYNEQFF.

The gene calls are TRBV5-8 and TRBJ2-1; perhaps TRBD2 as D (5 bases). Germline CDR1 is SGHTS and CDR2 is YDEGEE. Between the trimmed V and J ends, which lost 0 bases and 6 bases, there was a span of 13 bases. The CDR3 runs to 15 residues. DNA for the CDR3: TGTGCCAGCAGCTTGGTACTAGACGGAGCCAATGAGCAGTTCTTC. Its protein is CASSLVLDGANEQFF. The variable domain in full, completed from reference TRBV5-8 and TRBJ2-1, reads EAGVTQSPTHLIKTRGQQATLRCSPISGHTSVYWYQQALGLGLQFLLWYDEGEERNRGNFPPRFSGRQFPNYSSELNVNALELEDSALYLCASSLVLDGANEQFFGPGTRLTVL.

The CDR3 DNA reads as TGTGCCAGCAGTGGTGACATTAACTATGGCTACACCTTC. Translation gives CASSGDINYGYTF. The chain uses TRBV2 and TRBJ1-2; D call uncertain. The V gene lost 4 bases and the J gene lost 1 base, with 7 bases spanning the gap. CDR3 length equals 13 residues. Germline values: CDR1 SNHLY, CDR2 FYNNEI.

V and J are TRBV11-2 and TRBJ1-1; no firm D call. V shed 3 bases and J shed 1 base, with 9 bases lying between them. CDR1 is SGHAT and CDR2 is FQNNGV in the germline V gene. There are 14 residues in the CDR3. This CDR3 is CASSLIGQNTEAFF. In DNA, the CDR3 is TGTGCCAGCAGCTTGATTGGGCAGAACACTGAAGCTTTCTTT.